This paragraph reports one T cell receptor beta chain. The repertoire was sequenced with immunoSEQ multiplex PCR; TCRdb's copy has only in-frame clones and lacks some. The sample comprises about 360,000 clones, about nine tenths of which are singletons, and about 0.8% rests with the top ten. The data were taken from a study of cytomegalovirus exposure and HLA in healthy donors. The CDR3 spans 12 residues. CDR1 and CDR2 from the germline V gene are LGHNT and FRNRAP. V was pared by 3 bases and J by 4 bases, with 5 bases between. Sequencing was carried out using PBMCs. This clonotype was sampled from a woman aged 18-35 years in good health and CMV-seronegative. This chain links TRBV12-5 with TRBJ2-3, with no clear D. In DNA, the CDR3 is TGTGCTAGTGGTTTTATTCCAGATACGCAGTATTTT. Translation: CASGFIPDTQYF.